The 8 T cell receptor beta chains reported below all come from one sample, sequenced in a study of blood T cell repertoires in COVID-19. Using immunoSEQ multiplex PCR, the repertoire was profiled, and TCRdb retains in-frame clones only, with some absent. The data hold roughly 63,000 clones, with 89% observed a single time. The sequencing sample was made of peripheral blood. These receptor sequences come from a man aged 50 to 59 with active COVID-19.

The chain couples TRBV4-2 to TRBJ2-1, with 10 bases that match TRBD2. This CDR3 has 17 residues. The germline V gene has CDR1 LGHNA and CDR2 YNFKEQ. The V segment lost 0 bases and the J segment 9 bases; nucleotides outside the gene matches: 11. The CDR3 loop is CASSQELAGAVNSEQFF. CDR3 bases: TGTGCCAGCAGCCAAGAGCTAGCGGGGGCGGTGAACAGTGAGCAGTTCTTC.

The DNA for the CDR3 is TGTGCCACCAGTGAAGGGGGTGGCGGGGAGCTGTTTTTT. Amino acids: CATSEGGGGELFF. The V gene is TRBV24-1, the J gene TRBJ2-2; D possibly corresponds to TRBD1 (6 bases). Germline V lookup: CDR1 KGHDR, CDR2 SFDVKD. Between the trimmed V and J ends, which lost 4 bases and 7 bases, there was a span of 9 bases. The CDR3 has 13 residues.

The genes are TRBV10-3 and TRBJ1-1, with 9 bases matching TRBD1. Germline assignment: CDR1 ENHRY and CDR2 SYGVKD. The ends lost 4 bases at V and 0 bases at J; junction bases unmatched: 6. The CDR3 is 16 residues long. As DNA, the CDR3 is TGTGCCATCAGTGGGGGACAGGGACGAATGAACACTGAAGCTTTCTTT. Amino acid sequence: CAISGGQGRMNTEAFF.

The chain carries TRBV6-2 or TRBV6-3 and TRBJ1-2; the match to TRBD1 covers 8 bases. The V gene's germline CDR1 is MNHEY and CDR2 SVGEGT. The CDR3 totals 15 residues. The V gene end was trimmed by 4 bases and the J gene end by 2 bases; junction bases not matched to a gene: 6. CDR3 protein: CASSSRRTGNYGYTF. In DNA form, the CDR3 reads TGTGCCAGCAGTTCCCGCCGGACAGGGAACTATGGCTACACCTTC.

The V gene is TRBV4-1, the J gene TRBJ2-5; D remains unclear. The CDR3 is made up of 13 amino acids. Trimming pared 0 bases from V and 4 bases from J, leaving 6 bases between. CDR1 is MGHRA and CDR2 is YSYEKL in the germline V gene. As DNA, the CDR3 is TGCGCCAGCAGCCAAGATCATTCAGAGACCCAGTACTTC. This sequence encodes CASSQDHSETQYF.

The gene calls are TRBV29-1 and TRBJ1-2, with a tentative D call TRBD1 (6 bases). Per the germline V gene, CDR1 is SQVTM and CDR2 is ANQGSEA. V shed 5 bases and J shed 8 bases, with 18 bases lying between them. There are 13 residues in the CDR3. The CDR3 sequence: CSVPLYQGNGYTF. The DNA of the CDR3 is TGCAGCGTTCCTCTTTATCAGGGGAACGGCTACACCTTC.

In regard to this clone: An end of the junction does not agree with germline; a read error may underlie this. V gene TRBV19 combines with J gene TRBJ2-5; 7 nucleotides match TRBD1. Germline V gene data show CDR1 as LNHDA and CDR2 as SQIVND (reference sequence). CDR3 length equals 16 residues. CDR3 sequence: CATSSGAGTVSETQYF. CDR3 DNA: TGTGCCACTAGTTCGGGCGCCGGGACAGTGTCAGAGACCCAGTACTTC.

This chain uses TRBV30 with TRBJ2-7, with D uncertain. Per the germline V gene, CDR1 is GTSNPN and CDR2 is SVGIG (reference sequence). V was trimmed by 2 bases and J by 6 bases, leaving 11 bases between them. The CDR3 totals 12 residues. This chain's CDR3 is CAWSLVVAEQYF. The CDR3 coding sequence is TGTGCCTGGAGTCTGGTGGTAGCCGAGCAGTACTTC.